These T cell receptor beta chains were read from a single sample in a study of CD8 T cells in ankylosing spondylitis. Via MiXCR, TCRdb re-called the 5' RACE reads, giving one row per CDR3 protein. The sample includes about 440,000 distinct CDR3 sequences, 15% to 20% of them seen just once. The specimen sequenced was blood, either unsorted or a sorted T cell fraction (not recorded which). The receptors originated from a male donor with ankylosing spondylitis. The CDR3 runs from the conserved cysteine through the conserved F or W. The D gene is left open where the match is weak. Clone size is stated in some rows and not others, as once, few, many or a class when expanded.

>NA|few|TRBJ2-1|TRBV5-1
CASGRTPRADEQFF
TGCGCCAGCGGCAGGACCCCTCGGGCGGATGAGCAGTTCTTC
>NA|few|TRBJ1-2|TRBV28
CASSEGSTNYGYTF
TGTGCCAGCAGTGAGGGGTCAACTAACTATGGCTACACCTTC
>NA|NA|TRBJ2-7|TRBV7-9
CASSLSTDEQYF
TGTGCCAGCAGCTTAAGTACCGACGAGCAGTACTTC
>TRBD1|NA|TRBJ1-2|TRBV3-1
CASSQGVGTAYGYTF
TGTGCCAGCAGTCAGGGGGTAGGGACAGCCTATGGCTACACCTTC
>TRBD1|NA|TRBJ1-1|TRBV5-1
CASGENPGQGGTEAFF
TGCGCCAGCGGGGAGAACCCTGGACAGGGGGGAACTGAAGCTTTCTTT
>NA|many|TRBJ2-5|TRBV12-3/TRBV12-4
CASSLRGRETQYF
TGTGCCAGCAGTTTAAGGGGACGAGAGACCCAGTACTTC
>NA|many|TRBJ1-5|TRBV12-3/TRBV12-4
CASSFGGAYQPQHF
TGTGCCAGCAGTTTTGGAGGGGCCTATCAGCCCCAGCATTTT
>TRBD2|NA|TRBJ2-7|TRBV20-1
CSAVYPSGPYEQYF
TGCAGTGCTGTCTACCCTAGCGGGCCCTACGAGCAGTACTTC
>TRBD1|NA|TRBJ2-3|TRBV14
CASSQPGQASTDTQYF
TGTGCCAGCAGCCAACCCGGACAGGCTAGCACAGATACGCAGTATTTT
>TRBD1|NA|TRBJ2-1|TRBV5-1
CASSRRDRALYNEQFF
TGCGCCAGCAGCCGACGGGACAGGGCCCTCTACAATGAGCAGTTCTTC
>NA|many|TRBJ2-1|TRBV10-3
CAISVDFSEQFF
TGTGCCATCAGTGTCGATTTTAGTGAGCAGTTCTTC
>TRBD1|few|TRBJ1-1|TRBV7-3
CASSTNRDSTEAFF
TGTGCCAGCAGCACCAACCGGGACAGCACTGAAGCTTTCTTT
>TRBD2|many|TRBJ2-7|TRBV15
CATSRELAGAYEQYF
TGTGCCACCAGCAGGGAACTAGCGGGGGCCTACGAGCAGTACTTC
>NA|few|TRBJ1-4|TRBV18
CASSPERVTNEKLFF
TGTGCCAGCTCACCGGAACGGGTCACTAATGAAAAACTGTTTTTT
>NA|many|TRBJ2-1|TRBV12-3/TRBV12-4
CASSTQGYNEQFF
TGTGCCAGCAGTACACAGGGTTACAATGAGCAGTTCTTC
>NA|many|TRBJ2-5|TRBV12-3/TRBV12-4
CASSFPGSETQYF
TGTGCCAGCAGTTTTCCAGGGTCGGAGACCCAGTACTTC
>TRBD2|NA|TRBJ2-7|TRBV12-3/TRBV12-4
CARTSGRNNEQYF
TGTGCCAGAACTAGCGGGAGGAACAACGAGCAGTACTTC
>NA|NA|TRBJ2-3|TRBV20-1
CSAPISSGSTDTQYF
TGCAGTGCTCCAATCAGCTCCGGCAGCACAGATACGCAGTATTTT
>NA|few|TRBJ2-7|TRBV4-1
CASSPGPKTWGSYEQYF
TGCGCCAGCAGCCCGGGACCAAAAACTTGGGGCTCCTACGAGCAGTACTTC
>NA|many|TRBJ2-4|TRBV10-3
CAISEVQGSIQYF
TGTGCCATCAGTGAAGTCCAGGGATCCATTCAGTACTTC
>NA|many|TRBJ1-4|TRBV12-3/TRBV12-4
CASSRRTATNEKLFF
TGTGCCAGCAGTAGACGGACTGCAACTAATGAAAAACTGTTTTTT
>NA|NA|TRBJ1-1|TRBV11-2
CASSLEGPTGEAFF
TGTGCCAGCAGCTTAGAAGGGCCGACAGGTGAAGCTTTCTTT
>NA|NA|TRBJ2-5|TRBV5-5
CASSLGHEETQYF
TGTGCCAGCAGCTTGGGCCACGAAGAGACCCAGTACTTC
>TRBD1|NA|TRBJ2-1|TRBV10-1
CASSADRVYNEQFF
TGCGCCAGCAGTGCGGACAGGGTTTACAATGAGCAGTTCTTC